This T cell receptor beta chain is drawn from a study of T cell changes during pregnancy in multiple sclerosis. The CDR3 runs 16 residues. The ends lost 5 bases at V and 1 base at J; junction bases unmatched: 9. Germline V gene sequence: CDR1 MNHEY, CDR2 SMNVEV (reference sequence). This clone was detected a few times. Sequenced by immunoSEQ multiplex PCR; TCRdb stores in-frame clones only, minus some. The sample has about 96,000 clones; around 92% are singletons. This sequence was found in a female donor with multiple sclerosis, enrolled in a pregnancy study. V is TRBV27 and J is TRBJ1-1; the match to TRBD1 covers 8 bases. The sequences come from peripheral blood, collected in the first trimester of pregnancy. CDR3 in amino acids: CASSPDRGFRNTEAFF. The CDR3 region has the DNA TGTGCCAGCAGTCCAGACAGGGGATTTAGGAACACTGAAGCTTTCTTT.